This T cell receptor beta chain was identified during a study of T-cell reconstitution after alpha-beta-depleted transplantation in children. Unique molecular identifiers featured in how the TCRbeta library was prepared. TCRdb reanalysed the PCR reads using MiXCR and keeps one entry per CDR3 protein. In the table there are about 400,000 distinct CDR3 sequences, 13% of which are singletons. The CDR3 spans 15 residues. Germline loops: CDR1 SGHVS, CDR2 FNYEAQ. Trimming removed 4 bases from V and 4 bases from J; junction bases left unmatched: 6. V is TRBV7-6 and J is TRBJ2-2, with 7 positions matching TRBD1. The starting material was PBMCs, obtained from the stem cell graft. The sequence was obtained from a human donor who donated a stem cell graft to a child with Fanconi anemia. For the CDR3, the DNA is TGTGCCAGCAGCTCTCTGGGACAGACCACCGGGGAGCTGTTTTTT. Protein product: CASSSLGQTTGELFF.